This TCR beta chain is drawn from a study of T-cell reconstitution after alpha-beta-depleted transplantation in children. This CDR3 comprises 15 residues. V was pared by 6 bases and J by 1 base, with 9 bases of the junction left unmatched. In germline, CDR1 is MNHNS, CDR2 SASEGT. Preparing the TCRbeta library involved the use of unique molecular identifiers. TCRdb fed the PCR reads into MiXCR, producing one record per CDR3 protein. The sample contains a few hundred thousand distinct CDR3 sequences, approximately 20% of which appear only once. The receptor was derived from a human donor who donated a stem cell graft to a child with acute lymphoblastic leukemia. The chain recombines TRBV6-1 with TRBJ2-7, with 7 bases lining up with TRBD2. The specimen comprised PBMCs from the stem cell graft donor, sampled from the stem cell graft. The CDR3 coding sequence is TGTGCCAGCAGGATCGCCAGCGGGGCGTCCTACGAGCAGTACTTC. Encoded protein: CASRIASGASYEQYF.